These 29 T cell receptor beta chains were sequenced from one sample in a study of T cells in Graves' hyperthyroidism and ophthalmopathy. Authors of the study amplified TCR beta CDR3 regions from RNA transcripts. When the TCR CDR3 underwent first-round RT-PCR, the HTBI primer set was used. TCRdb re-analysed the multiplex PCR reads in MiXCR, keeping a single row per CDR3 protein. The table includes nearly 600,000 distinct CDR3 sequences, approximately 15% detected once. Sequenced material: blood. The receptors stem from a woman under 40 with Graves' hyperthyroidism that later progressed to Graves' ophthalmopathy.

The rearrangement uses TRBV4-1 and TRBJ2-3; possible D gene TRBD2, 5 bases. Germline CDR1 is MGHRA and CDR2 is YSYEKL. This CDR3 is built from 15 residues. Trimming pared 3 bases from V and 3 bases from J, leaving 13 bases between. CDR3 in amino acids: CASSQGSGSTDTQYF. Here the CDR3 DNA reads TGCGCCAGCAGCCAGGGGTCGGGGTCGACAGATACGCAGTATTTT.

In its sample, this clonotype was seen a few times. CDR3 coding DNA: TGTGCCAGCAGTTCCCGACAGGATGGCTACACCTTC. Its translation: CASSSRQDGYTF. This chain joins TRBV6-5 and TRBJ1-2; D is perhaps TRBD1 (6 bases). The CDR3 contains 12 residues. Germline V gives CDR1 MNHEY, CDR2 SVGAGI. V was pared by 4 bases and J by 6 bases, with 9 bases between.

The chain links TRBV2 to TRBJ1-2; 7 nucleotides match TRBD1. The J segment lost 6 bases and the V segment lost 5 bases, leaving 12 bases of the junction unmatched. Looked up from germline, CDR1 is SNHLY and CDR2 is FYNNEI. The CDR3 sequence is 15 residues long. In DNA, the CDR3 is TGTGCCAGCAGTCTTACGGGTCGACAGGGCCATGGCTACACCTTC. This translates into CASSLTGRQGHGYTF.

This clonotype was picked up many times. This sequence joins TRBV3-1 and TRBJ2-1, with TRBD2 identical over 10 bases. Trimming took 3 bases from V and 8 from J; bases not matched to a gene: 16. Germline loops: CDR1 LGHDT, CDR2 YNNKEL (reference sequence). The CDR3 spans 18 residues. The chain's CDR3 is CASSQMAPRTSGGDEQFF. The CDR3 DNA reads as TGTGCCAGCAGCCAGATGGCACCACGGACTAGCGGAGGGGATGAGCAGTTCTTC.

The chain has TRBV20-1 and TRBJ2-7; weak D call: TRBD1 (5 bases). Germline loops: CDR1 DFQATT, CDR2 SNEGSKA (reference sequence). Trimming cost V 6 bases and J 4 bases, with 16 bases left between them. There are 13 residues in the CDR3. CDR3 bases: TGCAGTGCAAACCTAGGGGTTGGATACGAGCAGTACTTC. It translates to CSANLGVGYEQYF.

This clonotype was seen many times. CDR3 region: CASSWRTSWDEQFF. CDR3 bases: TGTGCCAGCAGTTGGCGGACTAGCTGGGATGAGCAGTTCTTC. The chain uses TRBV27 and TRBJ2-1, with 8 bases lining up with TRBD2. The CDR3 has 14 amino acids. Germline lookup yields CDR1 MNHEY and CDR2 SMNVEV (reference sequence). Unmatched junction bases numbered 7, after V lost 4 bases and J lost 8 bases.

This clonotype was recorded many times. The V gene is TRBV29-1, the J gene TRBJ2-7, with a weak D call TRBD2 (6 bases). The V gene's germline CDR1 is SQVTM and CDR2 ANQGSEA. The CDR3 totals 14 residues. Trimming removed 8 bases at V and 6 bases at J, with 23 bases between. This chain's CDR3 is CSPGVGRRACEQYF. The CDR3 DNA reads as TGCAGCCCGGGGGTGGGACGAAGGGCCTGCGAGCAGTACTTC.

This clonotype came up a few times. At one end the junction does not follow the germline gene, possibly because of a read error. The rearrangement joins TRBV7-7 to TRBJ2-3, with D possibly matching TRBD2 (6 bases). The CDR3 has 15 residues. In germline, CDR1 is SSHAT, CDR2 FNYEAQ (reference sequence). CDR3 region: CASSSGGFSTDTQYF. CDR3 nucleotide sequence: TGTGCTAGCAGCTCCGGGGGATTTAGCACAGATACGCAGTATTTT.

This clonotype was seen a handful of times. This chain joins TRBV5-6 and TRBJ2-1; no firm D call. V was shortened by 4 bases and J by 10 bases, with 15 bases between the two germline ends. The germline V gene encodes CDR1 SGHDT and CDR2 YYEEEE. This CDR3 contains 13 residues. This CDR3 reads CASSPTPSPEQFF. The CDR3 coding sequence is TGTGCCAGCAGCCCGACACCCTCTCCGGAGCAGTTCTTC.

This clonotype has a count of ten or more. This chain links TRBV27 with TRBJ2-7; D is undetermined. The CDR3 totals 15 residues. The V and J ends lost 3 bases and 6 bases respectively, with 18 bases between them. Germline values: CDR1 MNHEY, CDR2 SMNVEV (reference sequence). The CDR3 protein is CASSFLGEDHTEQYF. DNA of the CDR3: TGTGCCAGCAGTTTCCTAGGAGAGGACCATACCGAGCAGTACTTC.

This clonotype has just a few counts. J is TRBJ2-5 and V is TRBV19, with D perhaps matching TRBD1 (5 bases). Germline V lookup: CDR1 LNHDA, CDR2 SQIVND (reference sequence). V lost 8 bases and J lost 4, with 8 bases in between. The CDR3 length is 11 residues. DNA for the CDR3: TGTGCCAGTGGGGCAGGAGAGACCCAGTACTTC. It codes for CASGAGETQYF.

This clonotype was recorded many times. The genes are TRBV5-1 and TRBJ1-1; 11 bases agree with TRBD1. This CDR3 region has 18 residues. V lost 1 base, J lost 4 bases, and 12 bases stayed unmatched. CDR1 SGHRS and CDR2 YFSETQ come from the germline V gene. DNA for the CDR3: TGCGCCAGCAGCTTGTCGCTGGACAGGGGGCGAAGGGGCACTGAAGCTTTCTTT. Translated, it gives CASSLSLDRGRRGTEAFF.

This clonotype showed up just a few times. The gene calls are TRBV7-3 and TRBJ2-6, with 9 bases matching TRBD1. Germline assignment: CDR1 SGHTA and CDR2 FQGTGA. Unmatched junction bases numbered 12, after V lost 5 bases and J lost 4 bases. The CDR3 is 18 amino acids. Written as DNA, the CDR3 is TGTGCCAGCAGCCTTGGGGGACAGGGCTGGTCGGGGGCCAACGTCCTGACTTTC. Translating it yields CASSLGGQGWSGANVLTF.

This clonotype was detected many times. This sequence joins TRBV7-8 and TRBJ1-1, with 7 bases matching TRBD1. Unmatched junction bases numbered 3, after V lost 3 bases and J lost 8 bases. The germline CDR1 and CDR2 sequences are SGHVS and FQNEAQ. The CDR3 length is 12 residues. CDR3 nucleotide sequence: TGTGCCAGCAGCTTCCAGGGGGGCGAAGCTTTCTTT. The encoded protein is CASSFQGGEAFF.

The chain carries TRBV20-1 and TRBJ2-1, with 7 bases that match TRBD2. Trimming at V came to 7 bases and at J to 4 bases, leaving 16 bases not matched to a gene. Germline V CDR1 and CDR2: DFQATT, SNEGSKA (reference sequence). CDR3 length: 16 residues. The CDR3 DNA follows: TGCAGTGTCATCTCCCTAGGCCTAGCGGATTACAATGAGCAGTTCTTC. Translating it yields CSVISLGLADYNEQFF.

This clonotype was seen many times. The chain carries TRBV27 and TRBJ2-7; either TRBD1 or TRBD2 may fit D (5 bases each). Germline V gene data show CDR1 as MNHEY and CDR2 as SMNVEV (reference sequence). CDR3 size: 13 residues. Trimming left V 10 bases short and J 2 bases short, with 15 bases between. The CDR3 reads CAIRRDVTYEQYF. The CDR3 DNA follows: TGTGCCATCCGACGGGACGTTACCTACGAGCAGTACTTC.

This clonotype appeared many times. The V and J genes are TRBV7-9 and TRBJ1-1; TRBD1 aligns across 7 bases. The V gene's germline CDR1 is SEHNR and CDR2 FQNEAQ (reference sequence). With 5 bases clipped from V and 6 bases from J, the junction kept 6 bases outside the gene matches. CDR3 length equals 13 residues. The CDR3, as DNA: TGTGCCAGCAGCATACAGGGGATCCCTGAAGCTTTCTTT. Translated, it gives CASSIQGIPEAFF.

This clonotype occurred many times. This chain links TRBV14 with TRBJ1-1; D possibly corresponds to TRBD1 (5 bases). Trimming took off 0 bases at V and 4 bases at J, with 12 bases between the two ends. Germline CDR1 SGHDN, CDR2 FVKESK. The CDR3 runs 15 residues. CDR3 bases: TGTGCCAGCAGCCAAGATCCCCAGGGCCCCACTGAAGCTTTCTTT. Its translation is CASSQDPQGPTEAFF.

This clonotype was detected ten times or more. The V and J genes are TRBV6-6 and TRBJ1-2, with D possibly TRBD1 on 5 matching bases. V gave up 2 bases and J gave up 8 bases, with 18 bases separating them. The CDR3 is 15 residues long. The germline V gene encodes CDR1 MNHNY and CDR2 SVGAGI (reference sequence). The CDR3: CASSYDAVRVEGYTF. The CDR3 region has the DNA TGTGCCAGCAGTTACGACGCGGTCAGGGTGGAGGGCTACACCTTC.

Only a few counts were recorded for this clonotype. CDR3 bases: TGCAGCGTTGACAACGGGAGGCACTATGGCTACACCTTC. It is translated as CSVDNGRHYGYTF. The chain uses TRBV29-1 and TRBJ1-2; unclear D gene. Trimming took 3 bases from V and 3 from J, leaving 11 bases between them. The CDR3 is 13 residues long. Germline loops: CDR1 SQVTM, CDR2 ANQGSEA.

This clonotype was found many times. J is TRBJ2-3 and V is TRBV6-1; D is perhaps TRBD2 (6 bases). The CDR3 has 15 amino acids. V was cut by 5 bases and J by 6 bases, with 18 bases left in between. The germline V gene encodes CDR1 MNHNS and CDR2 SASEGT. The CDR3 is CASSYAWGLGDTQYF. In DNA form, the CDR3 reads TGTGCCAGCAGTTACGCGTGGGGACTCGGGGATACGCAGTATTTT.

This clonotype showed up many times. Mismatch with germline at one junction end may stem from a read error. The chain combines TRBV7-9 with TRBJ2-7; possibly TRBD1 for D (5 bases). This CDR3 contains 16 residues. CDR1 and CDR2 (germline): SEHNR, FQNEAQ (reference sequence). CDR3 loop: CASSSQGAWGSYEQYF. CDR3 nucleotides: TGTGCCAGCAGCTCACAAGGGGCCTGGGGTTCCTACGAACAGTACTTC.

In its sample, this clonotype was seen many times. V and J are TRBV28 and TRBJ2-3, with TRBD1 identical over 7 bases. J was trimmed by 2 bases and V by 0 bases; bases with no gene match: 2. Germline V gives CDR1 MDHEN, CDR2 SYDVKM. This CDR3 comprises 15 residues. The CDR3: CASSLWGTDTDTQYF. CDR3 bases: TGTGCCAGCAGTTTATGGGGGACAGACACAGATACGCAGTATTTT.

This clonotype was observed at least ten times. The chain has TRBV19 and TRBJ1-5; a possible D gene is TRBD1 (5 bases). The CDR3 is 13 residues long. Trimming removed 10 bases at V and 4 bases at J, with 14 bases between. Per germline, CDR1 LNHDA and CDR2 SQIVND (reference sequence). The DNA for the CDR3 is TGTGCCACTCGCGACAGAGATAATCAGCCCCAGCATTTT. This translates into CATRDRDNQPQHF.

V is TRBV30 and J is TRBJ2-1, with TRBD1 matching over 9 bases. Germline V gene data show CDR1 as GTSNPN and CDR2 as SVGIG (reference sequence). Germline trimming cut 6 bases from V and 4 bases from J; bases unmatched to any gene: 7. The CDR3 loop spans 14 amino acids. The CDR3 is CACLTGGRYNEQFF. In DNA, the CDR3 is TGTGCCTGTTTAACAGGGGGCAGGTACAATGAGCAGTTCTTC.

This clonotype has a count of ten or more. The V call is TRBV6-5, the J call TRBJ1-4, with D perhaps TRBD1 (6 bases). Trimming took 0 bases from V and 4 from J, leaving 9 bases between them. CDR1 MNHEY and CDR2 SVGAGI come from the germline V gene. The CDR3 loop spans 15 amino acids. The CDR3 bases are TGTGCCAGCAGTTACTCGGACAGTGATAATGAAAAACTGTTTTTT. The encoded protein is CASSYSDSDNEKLFF.

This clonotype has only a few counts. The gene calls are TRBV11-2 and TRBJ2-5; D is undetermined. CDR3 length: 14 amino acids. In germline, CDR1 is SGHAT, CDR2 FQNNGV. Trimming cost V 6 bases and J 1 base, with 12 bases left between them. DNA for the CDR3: TGTGCCAGCAGTAACGATCTTGTCCAAGAGACCCAGTACTTC. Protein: CASSNDLVQETQYF. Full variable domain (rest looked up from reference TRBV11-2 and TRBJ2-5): EAGVAQSPRYKIIEKRQSVAFWCNPISGHATLYWYQQILGQGPKLLIQFQNNGVVDDSQLPKDRFSAERLKGVDSTLKIQPAKLEDSAVYLCASSNDLVQETQYFGPGTRLLVL.

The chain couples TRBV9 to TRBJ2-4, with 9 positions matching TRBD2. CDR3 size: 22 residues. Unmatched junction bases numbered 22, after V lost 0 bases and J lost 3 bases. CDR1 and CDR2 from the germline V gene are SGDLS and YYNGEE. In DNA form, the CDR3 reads TGTGCCAGCAGCGTAGGGCCCCAAAGTAGCGGGAGACGACTGGGGGACAAAAACATTCAGTACTTC. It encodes CASSVGPQSSGRRLGDKNIQYF. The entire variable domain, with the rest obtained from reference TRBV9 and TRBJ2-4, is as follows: DSGVTQTPKHLITATGQRVTLRCSPRSGDLSVYWYQQSLDQGLQFLIQYYNGEERAKGNILERFSAQQFPDLHSELNLSSLELGDSALYFCASSVGPQSSGRRLGDKNIQYFGAGTRLSVL.

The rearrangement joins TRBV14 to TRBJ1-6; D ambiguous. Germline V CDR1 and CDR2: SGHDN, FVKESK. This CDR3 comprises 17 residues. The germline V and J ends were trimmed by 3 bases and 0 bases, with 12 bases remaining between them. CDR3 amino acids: CASSHRFSSSYNSPLHF. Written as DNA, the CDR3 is TGTGCCAGCAGCCACCGGTTCTCAAGCTCCTATAATTCACCCCTCCACTTT.